A selection of T cell receptor beta chains follows, all from one sample in a study of untreated major depressive disorder. Sequenced by immunoSEQ multiplex PCR; TCRdb stores in-frame clones only, minus some. This sample yields tens of thousands of clones, of which about 89% are seen a single time; 4.5% to 6% belongs to the top ten. Sequencing was performed on CD4+ T cells from PBMCs. The receptors shown here come from a woman aged 25 to 39 in good health. Each CDR3 is given with its conserved first and last residue. A D gene is named only where the DNA matches it firmly. A row's size may be missing; if present it is once, few, many or a size class.

clone_size,v_call,d_call,j_call,cdr3_aa,cdr3_nt
.,TRBV5-4,.,TRBJ2-7,CASSPDGSSYEQYF,TGTGCCAGCAGTCCGGACGGGAGCTCCTACGAGCAGTACTTC
.,TRBV28,TRBD1,TRBJ2-6,CASSPRTGVNGANVLTF,TGTGCCAGCAGTCCCCGGACAGGGGTAAACGGGGCCAACGTCCTGACTTTC
.,TRBV30,TRBD2,TRBJ2-2,CAWSDLLAGAPRTGELFF,TGTGCCTGGAGTGATCTGCTAGCGGGGGCACCGAGGACCGGGGAGCTGTTTTTT
.,TRBV30,.,TRBJ2-1,CAWNRASYNEQFF,TGTGCCTGGAACCGGGCATCTTACAATGAGCAGTTCTTC
.,TRBV7-2,.,TRBJ1-1,CASSLALNFDTEAFF,TGTGCCAGCAGCTTAGCGCTTAATTTCGACACTGAAGCTTTCTTT
.,TRBV4-3,.,TRBJ2-7,CASSQDQNRHYEQYF,TGCGCCAGCAGCCAAGATCAAAACAGGCACTACGAGCAGTACTTC
.,TRBV6-1,TRBD1,TRBJ1-1,CASSLDRANTEAFF,TGTGCCAGCAGTCTTGACAGGGCCAACACTGAAGCTTTCTTT
.,TRBV6-1,TRBD2,TRBJ2-5,CASSEYTWLAGGNGETQYF,TGTGCCAGCAGTGAATACACTTGGCTAGCGGGGGGGAATGGGGAGACCCAGTACTTC
few,TRBV10-3,.,TRBJ2-7,CATGTLGNEQYF,TGTGCCACAGGGACTTTGGGAAACGAGCAGTACTTC
.,TRBV30,.,TRBJ1-5,CAWSGGALGQPQHF,TGTGCCTGGAGTGGGGGGGCTTTAGGGCAGCCCCAGCATTTT
.,TRBV28,.,TRBJ1-2,CASGTDRRKNYTF,TGTGCCAGCGGGACGGACAGACGGAAAAACTACACCTTC
.,TRBV27,.,TRBJ2-7,CASTPARGPTYLYEQYF,TGTGCCAGCACCCCAGCGAGAGGCCCAACCTACCTTTACGAGCAGTACTTC
.,TRBV7-2,TRBD2,TRBJ2-1,CASSAPLAGLYNEQFF,TGTGCCAGCAGCGCTCCTCTAGCGGGGCTCTACAATGAGCAGTTCTTC
.,TRBV6-5,TRBD1,TRBJ1-5,CASSQDRDQPQHF,TGTGCCAGCAGTCAGGACAGGGATCAGCCCCAGCATTTT
.,TRBV29-1,TRBD1,TRBJ1-6,CSVRDRQSPLHF,TGCAGCGTTCGGGACAGACAATCACCCCTCCACTTT
once,TRBV6-1,TRBD1,TRBJ1-1,CASSGAGGVWTEAFF,TGTGCCAGCAGTGGAGCAGGGGGCGTGTGGACTGAAGCTTTCTTT
.,TRBV2,TRBD1,TRBJ1-4,CASRDRGRFTNEKLFF,TGTGCCAGCAGAGACAGGGGTCGTTTTACTAATGAAAAACTGTTTTTT
.,TRBV10-1,TRBD2,TRBJ2-4,CASNSGGSIQYF,TGCGCCAGCAATAGCGGGGGGAGTATTCAGTACTTC
.,TRBV7-8,.,TRBJ1-4,CASSLEERRNEKLFF,TGTGCCAGCAGCTTAGAGGAAAGGAGGAATGAAAAACTGTTTTTT
once,TRBV5-1,TRBD1,TRBJ2-2,CASSAGTGASNTGELFF,TGCGCCAGCAGCGCCGGGACAGGGGCTTCGAACACCGGGGAGCTGTTTTTT
few,TRBV7-2,.,TRBJ1-1,CASSWAGVTEAFF,TGTGCCAGCAGCTGGGCGGGGGTAACTGAAGCTTTCTTT
once,TRBV5-6,TRBD1,TRBJ2-7,CASSLNPTGRGEQYF,TGTGCCAGCAGCTTGAACCCGACAGGGAGAGGTGAGCAGTACTTC
.,TRBV14,TRBD1,TRBJ1-1,CASSLGQGSEAFF,TGTGCCAGCAGCCTAGGACAGGGCTCTGAAGCTTTCTTT
.,TRBV29-1,.,TRBJ1-3,CSVVQDTIYF,TGCAGCGTTGTCCAGGACACCATATATTTT
.,TRBV5-1,TRBD1,TRBJ2-1,CASGQAGINEQFF,TGCGCCAGCGGACAGGCAGGTATCAATGAGCAGTTCTTC
.,TRBV11-3,TRBD2,TRBJ2-3,CASSPGTSFTDTQYF,TGTGCCAGCAGCCCCGGGACTAGTTTCACAGATACGCAGTATTTT
.,TRBV29-1,.,TRBJ2-3,CSLPSQGWDTQYF,TGCAGCCTCCCTTCACAGGGTTGGGATACGCAGTATTTT
.,TRBV7-2,.,TRBJ1-2,CASSLNRDRRGYTF,TGTGCCAGCAGCTTAAATCGGGACCGCCGGGGCTACACCTTC
.,TRBV6-5,TRBD1,TRBJ1-4,CASGGTGTNNEKLFF,TGTGCCAGTGGGGGGACAGGAACTAATAATGAAAAACTGTTTTTT
.,TRBV4-2,.,TRBJ1-4,CASSQAAAGQNEKLFF,TGTGCCAGCAGCCAGGCCGCGGCCGGACAGAACGAAAAACTGTTTTTT
once,TRBV18,TRBD2,TRBJ2-1,CASSPLAGTRNEQFF,TGTGCCAGCTCACCACTAGCGGGGACTCGAAATGAGCAGTTCTTC
.,TRBV11-2,.,TRBJ1-5,CASSYGTPGQPQHF,TGTGCCAGCAGCTACGGGACCCCTGGGCAGCCCCAGCATTTT
once,TRBV4-2,.,TRBJ2-2,CASSRGRAQDTGELFF,TGTGCCAGCAGCCGAGGTAGGGCGCAAGACACCGGGGAGCTGTTTTTT
.,TRBV29-1,.,TRBJ1-3,CSVSRDGSGNTIYF,TGCAGCGTTTCCCGGGACGGCTCTGGAAACACCATATATTTT
once,TRBV6-6,TRBD1,TRBJ2-7,CASRFGQGGYYEQYF,TGTGCCAGCAGATTTGGACAGGGGGGCTACTACGAGCAGTACTTC
.,TRBV5-4,.,TRBJ1-6,CASSLSQGVFNSPLHF,TGTGCCAGCAGCTTATCCCAGGGAGTGTTTAATTCACCCCTCCACTTT
.,TRBV11-2,.,TRBJ2-7,CASSFGQGIYEQYF,TGTGCCAGCAGCTTTGGTCAGGGTATCTACGAGCAGTACTTC
.,TRBV29-1,.,TRBJ1-3,CSAASDLGNTIYF,TGCAGCGCCGCTTCGGACTTGGGAAACACCATATATTTT
.,TRBV7-8,TRBD2,TRBJ2-1,CASSVSGGVLNQFF,TGTGCCAGCAGCGTTAGCGGGGGGGTCCTCAACCAGTTCTTC
.,TRBV28,.,TRBJ2-3,CASSLMGAASTDTQYF,TGTGCCAGCAGTTTGATGGGGGCCGCTAGCACAGATACGCAGTATTTT
.,TRBV4-1,TRBD1,TRBJ2-1,CASSQTGTGANEQFF,TGCGCCAGCAGCCAGACCGGGACAGGGGCAAATGAGCAGTTCTTC
.,TRBV19,.,TRBJ1-3,CASSKVPGNTIYF,TGTGCCAGTAGCAAAGTCCCTGGAAACACCATATATTTT
.,TRBV4-3,TRBD2,TRBJ2-3,CASSQGPSGGAYTQYF,TGCGCCAGCAGCCAAGGCCCGAGCGGGGGGGCGTATACGCAGTATTTT
few,TRBV29-1,.,TRBJ1-1,CSVVVVGEAFF,TGCAGCGTGGTCGTCGTTGGGGAAGCTTTCTTT
.,TRBV30,.,TRBJ2-7,CAWSVSSYEQYF,TGTGCCTGGAGTGTCTCTTCCTACGAGCAGTACTTC
.,TRBV6-1,.,TRBJ1-5,CASNLAGDQPQHF,TGTGCCAGCAATTTGGCAGGGGATCAGCCCCAGCATTTT
.,TRBV28,TRBD1,TRBJ2-1,CASFTQTGSVHEQFF,TGTGCCAGCTTCACCCAGACAGGGTCGGTACATGAGCAGTTCTTC
.,TRBV10-3,.,TRBJ1-2,CAISDLATNARGYTF,TGTGCCATCAGTGACCTGGCGACAAACGCCAGAGGCTACACCTTC
.,TRBV4-1,.,TRBJ1-5,CASSQDTGSNQPQHF,TGCGCCAGCAGCCAAGACACAGGTAGCAATCAGCCCCAGCATTTT
.,TRBV4-3,.,TRBJ1-1,CASSRQGRNTEAFF,TGCGCCAGCAGTCGCCAGGGAAGGAACACTGAAGCTTTCTTT
.,TRBV9,TRBD1,TRBJ1-2,CASSARGRDRGFGYTF,TGTGCCAGCAGCGCCCGAGGGAGGGACAGGGGTTTTGGCTACACCTTC
.,TRBV29-1,TRBD1,TRBJ1-5,CSVRTGIAYQPQHF,TGCAGCGTACGGACAGGGATCGCTTATCAGCCCCAGCATTTT
.,TRBV20-1,.,TRBJ2-7,CSAFVTYEQYF,TGCAGTGCTTTTGTAACCTACGAGCAGTACTTC
.,TRBV6-5,TRBD2,TRBJ2-3,CASSYGGVTDTQYF,TGTGCCAGCAGTTACGGGGGGGTCACAGATACGCAGTATTTT
few,TRBV14,.,TRBJ2-1,CASSQDRGGFSYNEQFF,TGTGCCAGCAGCCAAGATAGGGGGGGCTTCTCCTACAATGAGCAGTTCTTC
.,TRBV7-2,TRBD1,TRBJ2-4,CASSLGPDRGRGDIQYF,TGTGCCAGCAGCCTAGGCCCGGACAGGGGGCGAGGGGACATTCAGTACTTC
.,TRBV5-6,TRBD1,TRBJ2-1,CASSLGDRDYNEQFF,TGTGCCAGCAGCTTGGGGGACAGGGACTACAATGAGCAGTTCTTC